These T cell receptor beta chains were read from a single sample in a study of early T cells in non-severe SARS-CoV-2 infection. TCRdb reprocessed the 5' RACE reads with MiXCR, giving one entry per CDR3 protein. The sample records tens of thousands of distinct CDR3 sequences, more than 4.5% being singletons. Material for sequencing was whole blood. These receptors were obtained from an adult who was a healthcare worker with PCR-confirmed SARS-CoV-2 infection or an uninfected control (not recorded which). Each CDR3 is given with its conserved first and last residue. D genes are given only for firm matches. Not all rows give a size; the values are once, few, many and, for expanded clones, a class.

TRBJ2-2 | many | TRBV14 | - | TGTGCCAGCAGCCCATTCTCCACGAACACCGGGGAGCTGTTTTTT | CASSPFSTNTGELFF
TRBJ2-1 | many | TRBV2 | TRBD2 | TGTGCCAGCAGTGAAGGACTAGCGGGACCCTACAATGAGCAGTTCTTC | CASSEGLAGPYNEQFF
TRBJ2-2 | many | TRBV5-1 | - | TGCGCCAGCAGCCCGTGGCGGACCGCCGGGGAGCTGTTTTTT | CASSPWRTAGELFF
TRBJ2-7 | large | TRBV18 | - | TGTGCCAGCTCACAGTTTTCGGGGACCTACGAGCAGTACTTC | CASSQFSGTYEQYF
TRBJ1-1 | few | TRBV6-5 | - | TGTGCCAGCAGTTACTCTCCCGGATCCAAAGCGGCTTTCTTT | CASSYSPGSKAAFF
TRBJ1-2 | few | TRBV7-9 | - | TGTGCCAGCAGCCTAGGTCTGGCAGCCTTCTCCTATGGCTACACCTTC | CASSLGLAAFSYGYTF
TRBJ2-1 | many | TRBV2 | TRBD1 | TGTGCCAGCAGGACGGGACAGCACTACAATGAGCAGTTCTTC | CASRTGQHYNEQFF
TRBJ2-1 | many | TRBV12-3/TRBV12-4 | - | TGTGCCAGCAGTCCTTATGGGGGATCCTACAATGAGCAGTTCTTC | CASSPYGGSYNEQFF
TRBJ2-7 | many | TRBV5-1 | - | TGCGCCAGCAGCTTTCCGGGAAACGAGCAGTACTTC | CASSFPGNEQYF
TRBJ1-5 | many | TRBV19 | - | TGTGCCAGTACCCCACATGGCGATAGCAATCAGCCCCAGCATTTT | CASTPHGDSNQPQHF
TRBJ2-7 | many | TRBV12-3/TRBV12-4 | - | TGTGCCAGCAGATCCGGGACTGACTACGAGCAGTACTTC | CASRSGTDYEQYF
TRBJ2-7 | few | TRBV20-1 | - | TGCAGTGCTAGAGAAAGCGACAAAGCCTACTTC | CSARESDKAYF
TRBJ2-1 | many | TRBV5-5 | - | TGTGCCAGCAGCTTGTGGCCCCCCGAGGACGAGCAGTTCTTC | CASSLWPPEDEQFF
TRBJ2-3 | few | TRBV7-9 | TRBD2 | TGTGCCAGCAGCCCACGGGGGGGGCTAGGGACAGATACGCAGTATTTT | CASSPRGGLGTDTQYF
TRBJ2-3 | many | TRBV6-1 | TRBD2 | TGTGCCAGCAGTGAAGAGACGGCTAGCGGGGTTACGCAGTATTTT | CASSEETASGVTQYF
TRBJ1-1 | - | TRBV12-3/TRBV12-4 | TRBD1 | TGTGCCAGCAGTTTAGGAACAGGGGGCGGGTGGGCAGAAGCTTTCTTT | CASSLGTGGGWAEAFF
TRBJ2-3 | - | TRBV18 | TRBD1 | TGTGCCAGCTCATCCAGGGGGCATCAAGATACGCAGTATTTT | CASSSRGHQDTQYF
TRBJ2-3 | few | TRBV6-1 | TRBD1 | TGTGCCAGCAGTGGACAGGGTAGCACAGATACGCAGTATTTT | CASSGQGSTDTQYF
TRBJ2-5 | many | TRBV2 | - | TGTGCCAGCAGTGTTGGGGAAGAGACCCAGTACTTC | CASSVGEETQYF
TRBJ1-2 | few | TRBV12-3/TRBV12-4 | - | TGTGCCAGCAGTTTTCCATTTTGGCGAGGCTACACCTTC | CASSFPFWRGYTF
TRBJ2-1 | - | TRBV12-3/TRBV12-4 | - | TGTGCCAGCAGTTCCGGACGGCCTGGAGAGCAGTTCTTC | CASSSGRPGEQFF
TRBJ2-2 | medium-sized | TRBV15 | - | TGTGCCACCAGCAGAGTCTCGGCCCGGACCGGCGGGGAGCTGTTTTTT | CATSRVSARTGGELFF
TRBJ1-2 | few | TRBV4-1 | - | TGCGCCAGCAGCCAATCTAAGGACGGTACGTCTGTTGACTATGGCTACACCTTC | CASSQSKDGTSVDYGYTF
TRBJ1-5 | many | TRBV27 | - | TGTGCCAGCAGTCCTGGACAGCCCCGGGGGAGCAATCAGCCCCAGCATTTT | CASSPGQPRGSNQPQHF
TRBJ2-4 | - | TRBV12-3/TRBV12-4 | - | TGTGCCAGCAGGGGGGCAGGCGAGGTGGACATTCAGTACTTC | CASRGAGEVDIQYF
TRBJ2-3 | - | TRBV12-3/TRBV12-4 | TRBD2 | TGTGCCAGCAGTCCAGGACTAGCGCCCACAGATACGCAGTATTTT | CASSPGLAPTDTQYF
TRBJ1-3 | - | TRBV5-1 | - | TGCGCCAGCAGCTTGGCCGCGGACTCTGGAAACACCATATATTTT | CASSLAADSGNTIYF
TRBJ1-1 | few | TRBV11-2 | - | TGTGCCAGCAGCTTCGCCCGGGACATGAACACTGAAGCTTTCTTT | CASSFARDMNTEAFF
TRBJ2-6 | many | TRBV5-1 | - | TGCGCCAGCAGCTTAAGACATCTCACTGGGGCCAACGTCCTGACTTTC | CASSLRHLTGANVLTF
TRBJ1-1 | many | TRBV3-1 | - | TGTGCCAGCAGCCAGAACACTGAAGCTTTCTTT | CASSQNTEAFF
TRBJ2-1 | many | TRBV7-6 | TRBD2 | TGTGCCAGCAGCGGCACTAGCGGGGCCGGGAATGAGCAGTTCTTC | CASSGTSGAGNEQFF
TRBJ2-4 | medium-sized | TRBV6-1 | - | TGTGCCAGCAGGATGGGGGGAACCAAAAACATTCAGTACTTC | CASRMGGTKNIQYF
TRBJ2-5 | - | TRBV12-3/TRBV12-4 | - | TGTGCCAGCAGTTCCAACCGCGCCCAGGCGGGGCAAGAGACCCAGTACTTC | CASSSNRAQAGQETQYF
TRBJ2-3 | - | TRBV27 | - | TGTGCCAGCAGAGAAAGCGGAGATACACAGTATTTT | CASRESGDTQYF
TRBJ2-3 | few | TRBV7-9 | TRBD1 | TGTGCCAGCAGCACCAGGACAGGGGTCACAGATACGCAGTATTTT | CASSTRTGVTDTQYF
TRBJ1-3 | - | TRBV11-2 | - | TGTGCCAGCAGGGGCCCGGCGGGTCAGAGCTCTGGAAACACCATATATTTT | CASRGPAGQSSGNTIYF
TRBJ1-4 | many | TRBV6-6 | - | TGTGCCAGCAGTTACGGAAATGAAAAACTGTTTTTT | CASSYGNEKLFF
TRBJ2-7 | - | TRBV5-1 | TRBD1 | TGCGCCAGCAGCTTTGACAGGGCCTACGAGCAGTACTTC | CASSFDRAYEQYF
TRBJ1-5 | few | TRBV4-2 | - | TGTGCCAGCAGCCAAGACGGATACCTGAGCAATCAGCCCCAGCATTTT | CASSQDGYLSNQPQHF
TRBJ2-1 | many | TRBV7-9 | - | TGTGCCAGCAGCTTAGCCCGGGCCCTAGGGAGCCATGAGCAGTTCTTC | CASSLARALGSHEQFF
TRBJ2-1 | many | TRBV5-1 | - | TGCGCCAGCAGCCCTGGGCAGGGGCGCAATGAGCAGTTCTTC | CASSPGQGRNEQFF
TRBJ2-2 | medium-sized | TRBV5-1 | - | TGCGCCAGCAGCCCCTCTCCGGCCAGGGTGGGCGCCGGGGAGCTGTTTTTT | CASSPSPARVGAGELFF
TRBJ2-1 | few | TRBV27 | - | TGTGCCAGCAGTTTATCTCCCGGGACCAACCACAATGAGCAGTTCTTC | CASSLSPGTNHNEQFF
TRBJ1-1 | - | TRBV11-2 | - | TGTGCCAGCCTTCTTAACCAGGAGTTCACTGAAGCTTTCTTT | CASLLNQEFTEAFF
TRBJ1-3 | many | TRBV11-1 | - | TGTGCCAGCAGCTGGACTGACTCTGGAAACACCATATATTTT | CASSWTDSGNTIYF
TRBJ2-2 | - | TRBV7-2 | - | TGTGCCAGCAGCTTAGTTGGACTAAACACCGGGGAGCTGTTTTTT | CASSLVGLNTGELFF
TRBJ2-3 | many | TRBV20-1 | TRBD2 | TGCAGTGCTAGACTAGCGGGAGAGACAGGGGATACGCAGTATTTT | CSARLAGETGDTQYF
TRBJ2-7 | few | TRBV5-6 | TRBD2 | TGTGCCAGCAGCTTGAGACTAGCGGGGGGAATCGCCTCCTACGAGCAGTACTTC | CASSLRLAGGIASYEQYF
TRBJ2-1 | many | TRBV12-3/TRBV12-4 | TRBD2 | TGTGCCAGCAGTCGAACTAGCGGGAGGAGCAATGAGCAGTTCTTC | CASSRTSGRSNEQFF
TRBJ2-1 | many | TRBV4-1 | - | TGCGCCAGCAGCCAAAGGTCAGGCGACTCCTACAATGAGCAGTTCTTC | CASSQRSGDSYNEQFF
TRBJ1-2 | many | TRBV25-1 | - | TGTGCCAGCAGTGAATCTCGGGGCGCGGGGTATGGCTACACCTTC | CASSESRGAGYGYTF
TRBJ1-1 | - | TRBV4-1 | TRBD1 | TGCGCCAGCAGCCAAGGCAGGGGGTACACTGAAGCTTTCTTT | CASSQGRGYTEAFF
TRBJ1-2 | many | TRBV29-1 | - | TGCAGCGTTGGGGAGTCCCTCGGGGCTGGCTACACCTTC | CSVGESLGAGYTF
TRBJ2-3 | many | TRBV12-3/TRBV12-4 | - | TGTGCCAGCAGTCCAACTTACAACACAGATACGCAGTATTTT | CASSPTYNTDTQYF
TRBJ2-3 | - | TRBV25-1 | TRBD2 | TGTGCCAGCAGTGATAGCGGGAGCCCCACAGATACGCAGTATTTT | CASSDSGSPTDTQYF
TRBJ2-1 | many | TRBV20-1 | TRBD1 | TGCAGTGCTAGAAGGGGGCGGGTCAATGAGCAGTTCTTC | CSARRGRVNEQFF
TRBJ2-1 | many | TRBV7-2 | TRBD2 | TGTGCCAGCAAGCCCGCGGCGGGGGGGACTTACAATGAGCAGTTCTTC | CASKPAAGGTYNEQFF